One and the same sample provided the 23 T cell receptor beta chains below, sequenced in a study of T cells after yellow fever vaccination. A single record per CDR3 protein comes from TCRdb applying MiXCR to the 5' RACE reads. The sample includes approximately 90,000 distinct CDR3 sequences, approximately 5.5% of them seen just once. Sequenced material: CD8+ T cells sorted from PBMCs, taken 10 days after the yellow fever booster vaccination. The receptor source for this set is a young man who received the YFV17D yellow fever vaccine.

This clonotype showed up just a few times. The chain links TRBV6-1 to TRBJ2-5; TRBD2 matches 9 bases. J was trimmed by 5 bases and V by 1 base; bases with no gene match: 5. Germline lookup yields CDR1 MNHNS and CDR2 SASEGT. The CDR3 is 15 amino acids. The CDR3 coding sequence is TGTGCCAGCAGTGAAGGTAGCGGGGGAGGGGAGACCCAGTACTTC. It codes for CASSEGSGGGETQYF.

V gene TRBV11-2 combines with J gene TRBJ2-3; D not certain. Germline lookup yields CDR1 SGHAT and CDR2 FQNNGV. With 5 bases removed from V and 1 base from J, the gap between germline ends came to 13 bases. The CDR3 has 15 residues. The CDR3 DNA reads TGTGCCAGCAGCCCAGAGGCCTCCGGCACAGATACGCAGTATTTT. It encodes CASSPEASGTDTQYF.

The chain uses TRBV2 and TRBJ2-1; the D is unclear. V shed 7 bases and J shed 2 bases, with 9 bases lying between them. CDR1 and CDR2 (germline): SNHLY, FYNNEI. The CDR3 is made up of 13 amino acids. This chain's CDR3 is CASMYSTYNEQFF. The CDR3 nucleotides are TGTGCCAGCATGTACTCCACCTACAATGAGCAGTTCTTC.

The table lists this clonotype with many counts. J is TRBJ2-5 and V is TRBV4-3; no firm D call. Trimming stripped 0 bases from V and 5 bases from J, with 10 bases between. Germline loops: CDR1 LGHNA, CDR2 YSLEER. CDR3 length equals 14 residues. For the CDR3, the DNA is TGCGCCAGCAGCCAAGAGGGTGCTCCGGAGACCCAGTACTTC. This sequence encodes CASSQEGAPETQYF.

This clonotype has a count of ten or more. V usage is TRBV19 and J usage is TRBJ1-1, with 7 nucleotides matching TRBD1. The germline V gene encodes CDR1 LNHDA and CDR2 SQIVND (reference sequence). V trimming: 7 bases; J trimming: 0 bases; junction bases outside the gene matches: 11. This CDR3 has 16 amino acids. As DNA, the CDR3 is TGTGCCAGTACCGACGGGACAGACCGAATGAACACTGAAGCTTTCTTT. Protein: CASTDGTDRMNTEAFF.

This chain uses TRBV9 with TRBJ2-3; no reliable D call. CDR1 and CDR2 (germline): SGDLS, YYNGEE. V lost 4 bases and J lost 2, with 11 bases in between. CDR3 length: 14 amino acids. The CDR3 DNA reads as TGTGCCAGCAGCCCCTCTGGATTCACAGATACGCAGTATTTT. It codes for CASSPSGFTDTQYF.

The rearrangement links TRBV29-1 to TRBJ2-6; TRBD1 agrees at 8 bases. The germline CDR1 and CDR2 sequences are SQVTM and ANQGSEA. Trimming cost V 1 base and J 5 bases; bases outside gene matches: 7. CDR3 length equals 16 residues. CDR3 amino acids: CSVEGGRGRRANVLTF. The CDR3 DNA is TGCAGCGTTGAAGGAGGCAGGGGGCGGAGGGCCAACGTCCTGACTTTC.

This clonotype has a handful of counts. The chain joins TRBV30 to TRBJ2-2; D gene uncertain. CDR1 and CDR2 (germline): GTSNPN, SVGIG (reference sequence). Trimming removed 0 bases from V and 2 bases from J, with 4 bases in between. This CDR3 is 13 amino acids long. The CDR3 loop reads CAWSVSNTGELFF. CDR3 sequence (DNA): TGTGCCTGGAGTGTATCCAACACCGGGGAGCTGTTTTTT.

This clonotype was found a few times. V is TRBV27 and J is TRBJ2-7; the D gene is possibly TRBD1 (5 bases). The length of the CDR3 is 14 residues. Trimming took off 3 bases at V and 2 bases at J, with 11 bases between the two ends. Germline lookup yields CDR1 MNHEY and CDR2 SMNVEV (reference sequence). The CDR3 region has the DNA TGTGCCAGCAGTTTGTCAGGGTTTACCTACGAGCAGTACTTC. Protein sequence: CASSLSGFTYEQYF.

This clonotype occurred many times. This rearrangement joins TRBV7-9 to TRBJ2-3; D may correspond to TRBD1 or TRBD2 (5 bases each). CDR1 is SEHNR, CDR2 FQNEAQ, per germline (reference sequence). Trimming removed 1 base at V and 3 bases at J, with 11 bases between. This CDR3 is 15 amino acids long. CDR3 region: CASSLVVGETDTQYF. The CDR3 DNA follows: TGTGCCAGCAGCTTAGTCGTGGGGGAGACAGATACGCAGTATTTT.

This clonotype was found a few times. As DNA, the CDR3 is TGTGCCAGCAGTTCCGGAGGGGACTATGGCTACACCTTC. Translating gives CASSSGGDYGYTF. The rearrangement uses TRBV7-3 and TRBJ1-2; perhaps TRBD1 as D (5 bases). The germline V gene has CDR1 SGHTA and CDR2 FQGTGA. The CDR3 length is 13 residues. V lost 6 bases and J 3 bases, leaving 11 bases between the germline ends.

This clonotype was picked up a small number of times. This rearrangement joins TRBV7-2 to TRBJ2-1; weak D call: TRBD2 (5 bases). The germline V and J ends were trimmed by 5 bases and 10 bases, with 9 bases remaining between them. CDR3 size: 11 residues. Germline V CDR1 and CDR2: SGHTA, FQGNSA. The CDR3, as DNA: TGTGCCAGCAGCCGTTGGGAGGAGCAGTTCTTC. The encoded protein is CASSRWEEQFF.

This clonotype was found a few times. This rearrangement joins TRBV12-3 or TRBV12-4 to TRBJ2-2; 10 bases fit TRBD2. V lost 6 bases and J lost 4; bases outside the gene matches: 14. The CDR3 is made up of 18 amino acids. The CDR3 region has the DNA TGTGCCAGCAGATCCCCCCCGGGAGCGGGGGGGGTCACCGGGGAGCTGTTTTTT. Translated, it gives CASRSPPGAGGVTGELFF.

By proportion, this clonotype is large (0.1 to 1%). The chain carries TRBV7-6 and TRBJ2-3, with D unclear. V gave up 4 bases and J gave up 0 bases, with 5 bases separating them. The CDR3 length is 13 residues. CDR1 is SGHVS, CDR2 FNYEAQ, per germline. The CDR3 loop reads CASSYTSTDTQYF. The CDR3 nucleotides read TGTGCCAGCAGCTACACTAGCACAGATACGCAGTATTTT. Full variable domain (rest looked up from reference TRBV7-6 and TRBJ2-3): GAGVSQSPRYKVTKRGQDVALRCDPISGHVSLYWYRQALGQGPEFLTYFNYEAQQDKSGLPNDRFSAERPEGSISTLTIQRTEQRDSAMYRCASSYTSTDTQYFGPGTRLTVL.

The chain carries TRBV11-2 and TRBJ1-2, with D possibly matching TRBD1 (6 bases). This CDR3 has 13 residues. With 3 bases removed from V and 3 bases from J, the gap between germline ends came to 8 bases. Germline V CDR1 and CDR2: SGHAT, FQNNGV. The CDR3, as DNA: TGTGCCAGCAGCTTTACAGGGTACTATGGCTACACCTTC. Residues: CASSFTGYYGYTF.

This clonotype was counted only a few times. Here the CDR3 reads CAGNGGYEQYV. CDR3 sequence (DNA): TGCGCCGGCAATGGGGGCTACGAGCAGTACGTC. The chain has TRBV5-1 and TRBJ2-7, with D perhaps being TRBD1 or TRBD2 (5 bases each). The CDR3 contains 11 residues. Germline V gene lookup returns CDR1 SGHRS and CDR2 YFSETQ. Between the trimmed V and J ends, which lost 10 bases and 3 bases, there was a span of 11 bases.

This clonotype turned up a few times. The junction shows a germline mismatch at one end, possibly a read error. V gene TRBV7-9 combines with J gene TRBJ1-1; tentative D call: TRBD1 (6 bases). This CDR3 region has 16 residues. Germline V gene lookup returns CDR1 SEHNR and CDR2 FQNEAQ (reference sequence). Here the CDR3 reads CASIPPAGGGQNTEAF. The CDR3 DNA reads as TGTGCCAGCATTCCCCCTGCGGGGGGCGGACAGAACACTGAAGCTTTT.

Ten or more counts support this clonotype. The chain joins TRBV5-1 to TRBJ2-5; D is possibly TRBD1 (5 bases). Germline-derived CDR1 and CDR2 are SGHRS and YFSETQ. This CDR3 has 15 amino acids. The V and J ends lost 0 bases and 8 bases respectively, with 17 bases between them. In nucleotides, the CDR3 is TGCGCCAGCAGCTTGGCGGTCTGGGGCGAGGAAACCCAGTACTTC. Its protein product is CASSLAVWGEETQYF.

Ten or more counts support this clonotype. The chain combines TRBV25-1 with TRBJ2-7; tentatively, D is TRBD1 (6 bases). Trimming shortened V by 0 bases and J by 2 bases, and 8 bases separated the two germline ends. Germline V lookup: CDR1 MGHDK, CDR2 SYGVNS. The CDR3 has 14 residues. The CDR3 DNA reads as TGTGCCAGCAGTGAATACAGGGGAGCCTACGAGCAGTACTTC. Translating gives CASSEYRGAYEQYF.

This clonotype has a handful of counts. The chain couples TRBV7-9 to TRBJ2-5; 8 nucleotides match TRBD1. This CDR3 is built from 14 residues. The V gene end was trimmed by 3 bases and the J gene end by 2 bases; junction bases not matched to a gene: 2. Germline V CDR1 and CDR2: SEHNR, FQNEAQ (reference sequence). The CDR3 spells CASSFTGGQETQYF. Written as DNA, the CDR3 is TGTGCCAGCAGCTTTACAGGGGGACAAGAGACCCAGTACTTC.

This clonotype was counted many times. The CDR3 nucleotides read TGCGCCAGCAGCCTAAAGGGGGGGGTAGAGACCCAGTACTTC. Translation gives CASSLKGGVETQYF. The chain couples TRBV4-3 to TRBJ2-5; possibly TRBD2 for D (7 bases). CDR1 LGHNA and CDR2 YSLEER come from the germline V gene. V lost 4 bases to trimming and J lost 4 bases, with 13 bases between them. The length of the CDR3 is 14 residues.

The rearrangement uses TRBV5-6 and TRBJ1-5, with D unclear. Germline V gene lookup returns CDR1 SGHDT and CDR2 YYEEEE. CDR3 length: 14 residues. V shed 0 bases and J shed 3 bases, with 7 bases lying between them. CDR3 amino acids: CASSLEGLNQPQHF. The DNA for the CDR3 is TGTGCCAGCAGCTTGGAAGGGCTCAATCAGCCCCAGCATTTT.

The sample holds many counts of this clonotype. The CDR3 protein is CASSQGGSEQYF. The CDR3 DNA follows: TGCGCCAGCAGCCAAGGAGGCTCCGAGCAGTACTTC. The V call is TRBV4-3, the J call TRBJ2-7, with D uncertain. Germline V lookup: CDR1 LGHNA, CDR2 YSLEER. The V end was cut by 1 base, the J end by 6 bases, with 7 bases between. The CDR3 loop spans 12 amino acids.